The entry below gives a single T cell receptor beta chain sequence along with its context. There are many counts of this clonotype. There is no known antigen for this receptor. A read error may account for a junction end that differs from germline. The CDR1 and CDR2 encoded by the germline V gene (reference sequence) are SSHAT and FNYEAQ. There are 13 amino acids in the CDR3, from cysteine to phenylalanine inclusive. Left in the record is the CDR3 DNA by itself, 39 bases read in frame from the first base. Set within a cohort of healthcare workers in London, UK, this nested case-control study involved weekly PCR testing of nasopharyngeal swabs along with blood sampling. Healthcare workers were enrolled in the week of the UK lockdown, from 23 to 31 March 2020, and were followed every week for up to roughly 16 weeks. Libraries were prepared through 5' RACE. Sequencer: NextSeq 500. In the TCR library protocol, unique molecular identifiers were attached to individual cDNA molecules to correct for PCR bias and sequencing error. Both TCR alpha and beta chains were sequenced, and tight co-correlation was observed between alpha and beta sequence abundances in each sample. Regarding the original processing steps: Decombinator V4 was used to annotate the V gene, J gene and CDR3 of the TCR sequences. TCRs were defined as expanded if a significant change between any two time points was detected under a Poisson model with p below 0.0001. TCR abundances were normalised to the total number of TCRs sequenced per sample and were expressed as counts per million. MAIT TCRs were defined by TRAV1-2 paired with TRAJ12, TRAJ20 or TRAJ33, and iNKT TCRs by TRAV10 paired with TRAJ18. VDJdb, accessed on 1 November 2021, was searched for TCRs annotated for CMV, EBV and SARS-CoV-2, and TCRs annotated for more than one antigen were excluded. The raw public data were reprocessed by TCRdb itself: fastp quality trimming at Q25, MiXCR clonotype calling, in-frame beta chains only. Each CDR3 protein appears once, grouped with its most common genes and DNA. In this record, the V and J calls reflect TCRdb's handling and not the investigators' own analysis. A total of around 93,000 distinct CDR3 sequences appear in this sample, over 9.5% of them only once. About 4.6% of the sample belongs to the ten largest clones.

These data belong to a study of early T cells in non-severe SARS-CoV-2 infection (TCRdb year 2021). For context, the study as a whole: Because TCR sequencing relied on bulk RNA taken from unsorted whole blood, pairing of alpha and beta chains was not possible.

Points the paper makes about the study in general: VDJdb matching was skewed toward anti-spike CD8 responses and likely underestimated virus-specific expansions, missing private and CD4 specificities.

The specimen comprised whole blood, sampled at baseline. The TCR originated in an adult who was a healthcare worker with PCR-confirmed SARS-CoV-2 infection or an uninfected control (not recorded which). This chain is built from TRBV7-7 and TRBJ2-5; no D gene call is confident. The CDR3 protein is CASSLAIQETQYF. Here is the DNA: TGTGCTAGCAGCTTAGCCATACAAGAGACCCAGTACTTC. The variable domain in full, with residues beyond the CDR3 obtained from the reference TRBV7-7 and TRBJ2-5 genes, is GAGVSQSPRYKVTKRGQDVTLRCDPISSHATLYWYQQALGQGPEFLTYFNYEAQPDKSGLPSDRFSAERPEGSISTLTIQRTEQRDSAMYRCASSLAIQETQYFGPGTRLLVL.